This is a list of T cell receptor beta chains from one sample in a study of cytomegalovirus exposure and HLA in healthy donors. Data came from immunoSEQ multiplex PCR; TCRdb stores just in-frame clones and leaves some out. The sample yields about 160,000 clones, 65% to 90% seen once. The specimen sequenced was PBMCs. The source of these receptors is a human donor in good health. The CDR3 runs from the conserved cysteine through the conserved F or W. D genes are given only for firm matches. Only some rows state a clone size, as once, few, many or a class for expanded clones.

clone size: few; J gene: TRBJ2-5; D gene: -; V gene: TRBV4-2; CDR3 length: 15; CDR3 protein: CASSQDYQSRETQYF; CDR3 DNA: TGTGCCAGCAGCCAAGACTACCAAAGCAGGGAGACCCAGTACTTC
clone size: -; J gene: TRBJ2-7; D gene: -; V gene: TRBV7-8; CDR3 length: 14; CDR3 protein: CASSPTQGAYEQYF; CDR3 DNA: TGTGCCAGCAGCCCCACACAGGGCGCCTACGAGCAGTACTTC
clone size: -; J gene: TRBJ1-4; D gene: TRBD1; V gene: TRBV4-1; CDR3 length: 16; CDR3 protein: CASSQPGRDRNEKLFF; CDR3 DNA: TGCGCCAGCAGCCAACCTGGCCGGGACAGGAATGAAAAACTGTTTTTT
clone size: -; J gene: TRBJ2-1; D gene: -; V gene: TRBV5-4; CDR3 length: 15; CDR3 protein: CASSFLGGRNNEQFF; CDR3 DNA: TGTGCCAGCAGCTTCTTAGGGGGACGAAACAATGAGCAGTTCTTC
clone size: -; J gene: TRBJ2-3; D gene: TRBD2; V gene: TRBV5-1; CDR3 length: 16; CDR3 protein: CASSLAAGGNTDTQYF; CDR3 DNA: TGCGCCAGCAGCTTGGCCGCGGGGGGGAACACAGATACGCAGTATTTT
clone size: -; J gene: TRBJ1-5; D gene: TRBD1; V gene: TRBV7-2; CDR3 length: 15; CDR3 protein: CASSLHRQGGQPQHF; CDR3 DNA: TGTGCCAGCAGTTTACACCGACAGGGGGGTCAGCCCCAGCATTTT
clone size: once; J gene: TRBJ2-3; D gene: -; V gene: TRBV12-2; CDR3 length: 15; CDR3 protein: CASRCLAGGADTQYF; CDR3 DNA: TGTGCAAGTCGCTGTCTAGCGGGGGGGGCAGATACGCAGTATTTT
clone size: -; J gene: TRBJ1-1; D gene: -; V gene: TRBV5-1; CDR3 length: 15; CDR3 protein: CASSVQSGGDTEAFF; CDR3 DNA: TGCGCCAGCAGCGTGCAATCGGGGGGGGACACTGAAGCTTTCTTT
clone size: -; J gene: TRBJ2-5; D gene: TRBD2; V gene: TRBV29-1; CDR3 length: 15; CDR3 protein: CSVRAGEMREETQYF; CDR3 DNA: TGCAGCGTTCGAGCGGGGGAGATGCGCGAAGAGACCCAGTACTTC
clone size: -; J gene: TRBJ2-1; D gene: TRBD2; V gene: TRBV4-1; CDR3 length: 18; CDR3 protein: CASSQDRLAGEGYNEQFF; CDR3 DNA: TGCGCCAGCAGCCAAGACCGGCTAGCGGGGGAGGGGTACAATGAGCAGTTCTTC
clone size: -; J gene: TRBJ2-5; D gene: TRBD2; V gene: TRBV7-9; CDR3 length: 14; CDR3 protein: CASSRTSVSETQYF; CDR3 DNA: TGTGCCAGCAGCCGGACTAGCGTCTCGGAGACCCAGTACTTC
clone size: -; J gene: TRBJ1-5; D gene: -; V gene: TRBV21-1; CDR3 length: 18; CDR3 protein: CASSIPPDSLYSNQPQHF; CDR3 DNA: TGTGCCAGCAGCATTCCCCCTGACAGCCTCTATAGCAATCAGCCCCAGCATTTT
clone size: -; J gene: TRBJ1-2; D gene: -; V gene: TRBV4-3; CDR3 length: 15; CDR3 protein: CASSPQQGANYGYTF; CDR3 DNA: TGCGCCAGCAGCCCTCAACAGGGAGCTAACTATGGCTACACCTTC
clone size: -; J gene: TRBJ2-7; D gene: TRBD2; V gene: TRBV5-6; CDR3 length: 14; CDR3 protein: CASSRRASGVEQYF; CDR3 DNA: TGTGCCAGCAGCCGACGGGCTAGCGGGGTCGAGCAGTACTTC
clone size: once; J gene: TRBJ1-1; D gene: TRBD1; V gene: TRBV12-5; CDR3 length: 14; CDR3 protein: CASGLAGTVTEAFF; CDR3 DNA: TGTGCTAGTGGTTTAGCCGGGACAGTAACTGAAGCTTTCTTT
clone size: -; J gene: TRBJ2-4; D gene: TRBD1; V gene: TRBV9; CDR3 length: 13; CDR3 protein: CASSSLTGDIQYF; CDR3 DNA: TGTGCCAGCAGCAGCCTAACAGGGGACATTCAGTACTTC
clone size: -; J gene: TRBJ2-2; D gene: -; V gene: TRBV7-7; CDR3 length: 15; CDR3 protein: CASSFRPANTGELFF; CDR3 DNA: TGTGCTAGCAGCTTTCGTCCGGCGAACACCGGGGAGCTGTTTTTT
clone size: -; J gene: TRBJ2-2; D gene: TRBD1; V gene: TRBV7-9; CDR3 length: 16; CDR3 protein: CASSPDRALNTGELFF; CDR3 DNA: TGTGCCAGCAGCCCAGACAGGGCCCTGAACACCGGGGAGCTGTTTTTT
clone size: few; J gene: TRBJ2-7; D gene: TRBD1; V gene: TRBV13; CDR3 length: 14; CDR3 protein: CASSQQGPPYEQYF; CDR3 DNA: TGTGCCAGCAGCCAACAGGGGCCTCCCTACGAGCAGTACTTC
clone size: -; J gene: TRBJ2-1; D gene: -; V gene: TRBV7-2; CDR3 length: 16; CDR3 protein: CASSGRGPHPLNEQFF; CDR3 DNA: TGTGCCAGCAGCGGTAGGGGCCCTCACCCCTTGAATGAGCAGTTCTTC
clone size: -; J gene: TRBJ1-4; D gene: -; V gene: TRBV4-3; CDR3 length: 16; CDR3 protein: CASSQDRDTANEKLFF; CDR3 DNA: TGCGCCAGCAGCCAAGACAGGGACACGGCTAATGAAAAACTGTTTTTT
clone size: -; J gene: TRBJ2-6; D gene: -; V gene: TRBV10-3; CDR3 length: 17; CDR3 protein: CAISGGASTSGANVLTF; CDR3 DNA: TGTGCCATCTCAGGAGGAGCCTCAACCTCTGGGGCCAACGTCCTGACTTTC
clone size: -; J gene: TRBJ1-1; D gene: -; V gene: TRBV29-1; CDR3 length: 11; CDR3 protein: CSVGAGQKAFF; CDR3 DNA: TGCAGCGTTGGCGCAGGTCAGAAAGCTTTCTTT
clone size: -; J gene: TRBJ1-1; D gene: TRBD1; V gene: TRBV27; CDR3 length: 18; CDR3 protein: CASSFPRPYRGVNTEAFF; CDR3 DNA: TGTGCCAGCAGTTTCCCCCGACCGTACAGGGGGGTTAACACTGAAGCTTTCTTT
clone size: -; J gene: TRBJ1-6; D gene: -; V gene: TRBV19; CDR3 length: 14; CDR3 protein: CASSIGQSGSPLHF; CDR3 DNA: TGTGCCAGTAGTATTGGACAGAGTGGTTCACCCCTCCACTTT
clone size: few; J gene: TRBJ2-2; D gene: -; V gene: TRBV11-2; CDR3 length: 16; CDR3 protein: CASSSHRVEATGELFF; CDR3 DNA: TGTGCCAGCAGCTCCCACAGGGTAGAGGCCACCGGGGAGCTGTTTTTT
clone size: -; J gene: TRBJ2-1; D gene: -; V gene: TRBV6-1; CDR3 length: 14; CDR3 protein: CASSGRSLYNEQFF; CDR3 DNA: TGTGCCAGCAGTGGGCGGAGTTTATACAATGAGCAGTTCTTC
clone size: few; J gene: TRBJ1-1; D gene: TRBD1; V gene: TRBV7-8; CDR3 length: 16; CDR3 protein: CASSVHRQGGNTEAFF; CDR3 DNA: TGTGCCAGCAGCGTCCACCGACAGGGGGGGAACACTGAAGCTTTCTTT